Below are 2 T cell receptor beta chains sequenced from a single sample in a study of identical twins. Each CDR3 protein gets one entry after TCRdb re-called the 5' RACE reads with MiXCR. The sample consists of roughly 690,000 distinct CDR3 sequences, 5.5% to 7.5% of them appearing once. What was sequenced was naive T cells sorted from blood. These receptors originate from a man aged 18 to 29 in good health.

This clonotype was recorded a few times. The V call is TRBV28, the J call TRBJ2-7, with TRBD2 as a possible D gene (6 bases). There are 15 residues in the CDR3. Germline assignment: CDR1 MDHEN and CDR2 SYDVKM. The V gene lost 8 bases and the J gene lost 1 base, with 18 bases spanning the gap. CDR3 region: CASRRLIGTSYEQYF. As DNA, the CDR3 is TGTGCCAGCCGCAGGCTTATCGGGACTTCCTACGAGCAGTACTTC.

This clonotype came up once. This chain uses TRBV6-2 or TRBV6-3 with TRBJ2-1; D not resolved. CDR1 MNHEY and CDR2 SVGEGT come from the germline V gene. Trimming stripped 2 bases from V and 2 bases from J, with 7 bases between. CDR3 size: 14 residues. This CDR3 reads CASSYIGPYNEQFF. CDR3 nucleotides: TGTGCCAGCAGTTACATCGGCCCCTACAATGAGCAGTTCTTC.